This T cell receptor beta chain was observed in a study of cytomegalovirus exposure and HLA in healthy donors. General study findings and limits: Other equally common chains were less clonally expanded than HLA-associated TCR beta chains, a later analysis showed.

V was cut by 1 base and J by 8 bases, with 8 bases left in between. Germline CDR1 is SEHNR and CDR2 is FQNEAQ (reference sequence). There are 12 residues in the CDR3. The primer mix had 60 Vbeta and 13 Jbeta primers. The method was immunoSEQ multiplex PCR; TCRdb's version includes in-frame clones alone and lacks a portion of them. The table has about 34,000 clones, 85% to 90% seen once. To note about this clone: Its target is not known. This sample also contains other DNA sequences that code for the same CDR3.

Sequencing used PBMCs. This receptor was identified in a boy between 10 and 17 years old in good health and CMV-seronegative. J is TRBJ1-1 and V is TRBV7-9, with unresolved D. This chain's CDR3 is CASSLESAEAFF. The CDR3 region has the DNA TGTGCCAGCAGCTTAGAGTCCGCGGAAGCTTTCTTT.